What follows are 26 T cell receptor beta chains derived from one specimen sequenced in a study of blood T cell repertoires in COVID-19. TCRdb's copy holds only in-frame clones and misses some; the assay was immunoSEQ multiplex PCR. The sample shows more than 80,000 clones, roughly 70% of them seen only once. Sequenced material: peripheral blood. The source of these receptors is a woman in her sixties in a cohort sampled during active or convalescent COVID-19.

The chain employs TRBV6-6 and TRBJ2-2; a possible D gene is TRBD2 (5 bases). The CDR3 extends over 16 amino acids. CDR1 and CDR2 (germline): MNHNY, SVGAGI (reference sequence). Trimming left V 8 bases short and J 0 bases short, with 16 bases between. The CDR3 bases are TGTGCCAGCCTTGGCGGGTACTCCGCGAACACCGGGGAGCTGTTTTTT. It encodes CASLGGYSANTGELFF.

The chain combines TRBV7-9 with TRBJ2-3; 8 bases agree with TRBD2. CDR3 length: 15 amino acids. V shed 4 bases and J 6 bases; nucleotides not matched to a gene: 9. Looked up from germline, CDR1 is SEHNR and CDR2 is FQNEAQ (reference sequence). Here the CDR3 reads CASSSPATSEDTQYF. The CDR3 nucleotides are TGTGCCAGCAGCTCTCCCGCGACTAGCGAGGATACGCAGTATTTT.

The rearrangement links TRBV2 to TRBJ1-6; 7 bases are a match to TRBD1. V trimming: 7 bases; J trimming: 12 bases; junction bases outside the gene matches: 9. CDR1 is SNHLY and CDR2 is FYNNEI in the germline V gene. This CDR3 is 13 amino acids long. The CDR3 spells CASKEQGSLPLHF. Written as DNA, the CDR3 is TGTGCCAGCAAAGAACAGGGGAGTCTACCCCTCCACTTT.

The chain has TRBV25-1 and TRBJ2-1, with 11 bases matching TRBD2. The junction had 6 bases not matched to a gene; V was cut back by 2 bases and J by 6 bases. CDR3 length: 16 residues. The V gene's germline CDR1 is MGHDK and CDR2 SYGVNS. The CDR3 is CASSEGGGLAGNEQFF. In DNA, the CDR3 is TGTGCCAGCAGTGAAGGCGGCGGACTAGCGGGCAATGAGCAGTTCTTC.

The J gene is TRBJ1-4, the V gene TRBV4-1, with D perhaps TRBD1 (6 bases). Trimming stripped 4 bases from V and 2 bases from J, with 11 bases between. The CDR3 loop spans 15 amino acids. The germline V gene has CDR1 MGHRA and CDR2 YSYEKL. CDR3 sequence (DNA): TGCGCCAGCAGCCTCAGGGGTAGTACTAATGAAAAACTGTTTTTT. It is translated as CASSLRGSTNEKLFF.

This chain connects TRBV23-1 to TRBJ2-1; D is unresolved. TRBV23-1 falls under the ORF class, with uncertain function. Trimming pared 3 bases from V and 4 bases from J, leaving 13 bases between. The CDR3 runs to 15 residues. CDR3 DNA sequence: TGCGCCAGCAGTCACACTGGGCCACCTTACAATGAGCAGTTCTTC. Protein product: CASSHTGPPYNEQFF.

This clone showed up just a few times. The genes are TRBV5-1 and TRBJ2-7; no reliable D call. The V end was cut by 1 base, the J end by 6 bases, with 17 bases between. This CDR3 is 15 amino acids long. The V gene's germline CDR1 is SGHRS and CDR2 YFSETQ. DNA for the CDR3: TGCGCCAGCAGCTTGAACCCGGTACTTCTTTCCGAGCAGTACTTC. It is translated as CASSLNPVLLSEQYF.

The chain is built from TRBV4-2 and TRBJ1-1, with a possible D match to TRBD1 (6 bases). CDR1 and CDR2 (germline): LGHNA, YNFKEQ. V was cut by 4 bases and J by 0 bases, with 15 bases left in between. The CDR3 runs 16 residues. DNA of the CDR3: TGTGCCAGCAGCCCTTCCCCGGACAGTTTGAACACTGAAGCTTTCTTT. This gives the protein CASSPSPDSLNTEAFF.

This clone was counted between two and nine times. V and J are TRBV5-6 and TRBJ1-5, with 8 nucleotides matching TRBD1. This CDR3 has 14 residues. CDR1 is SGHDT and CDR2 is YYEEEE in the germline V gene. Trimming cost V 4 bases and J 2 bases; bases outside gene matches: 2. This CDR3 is CASSTTGGNQPQHF. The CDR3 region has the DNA TGTGCCAGCAGCACGACAGGGGGCAATCAGCCCCAGCATTTT.

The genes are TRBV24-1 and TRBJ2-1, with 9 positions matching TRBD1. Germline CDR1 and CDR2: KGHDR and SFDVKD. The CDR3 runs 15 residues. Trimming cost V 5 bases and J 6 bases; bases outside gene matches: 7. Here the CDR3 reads CATSGAETGGNEQFF. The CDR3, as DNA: TGTGCCACCAGTGGTGCCGAGACAGGGGGCAATGAGCAGTTCTTC.

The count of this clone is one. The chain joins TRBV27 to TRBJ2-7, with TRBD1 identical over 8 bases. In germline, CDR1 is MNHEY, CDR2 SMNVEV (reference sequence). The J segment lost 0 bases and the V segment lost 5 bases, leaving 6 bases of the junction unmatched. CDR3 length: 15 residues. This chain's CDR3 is CASSPMTGVSYEQYF. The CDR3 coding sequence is TGTGCCAGCAGTCCCATGACAGGGGTCTCCTACGAGCAGTACTTC.

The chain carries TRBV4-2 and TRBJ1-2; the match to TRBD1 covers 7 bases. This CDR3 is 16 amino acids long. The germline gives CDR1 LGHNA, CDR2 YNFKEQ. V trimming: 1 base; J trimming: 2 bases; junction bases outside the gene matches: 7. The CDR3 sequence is CASSQAQGPHNYGYTF. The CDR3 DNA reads TGTGCCAGCAGCCAAGCACAGGGGCCGCACAACTATGGCTACACCTTC.

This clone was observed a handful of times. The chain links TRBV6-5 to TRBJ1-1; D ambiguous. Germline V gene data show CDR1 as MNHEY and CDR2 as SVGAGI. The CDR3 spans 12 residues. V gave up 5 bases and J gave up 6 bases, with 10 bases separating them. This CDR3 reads CASSPGAAEAFF. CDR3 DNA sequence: TGTGCCAGCAGTCCTGGAGCAGCTGAAGCTTTCTTT.

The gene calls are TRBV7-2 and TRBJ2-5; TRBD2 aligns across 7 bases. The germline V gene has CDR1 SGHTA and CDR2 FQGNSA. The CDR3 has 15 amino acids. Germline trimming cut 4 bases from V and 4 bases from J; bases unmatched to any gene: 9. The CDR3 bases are TGTGCCAGCAGCTCCCAGCGGACTAGAGGAGAGACCCAGTACTTC. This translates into CASSSQRTRGETQYF.

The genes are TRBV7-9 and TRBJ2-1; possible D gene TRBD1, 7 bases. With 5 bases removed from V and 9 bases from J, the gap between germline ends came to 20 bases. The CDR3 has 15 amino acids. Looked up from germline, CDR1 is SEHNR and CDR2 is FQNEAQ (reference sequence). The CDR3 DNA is TGTGCCAGCAGCCGCGGGACAGAACGAACGGGTGAGCAGTTCTTC. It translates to CASSRGTERTGEQFF.

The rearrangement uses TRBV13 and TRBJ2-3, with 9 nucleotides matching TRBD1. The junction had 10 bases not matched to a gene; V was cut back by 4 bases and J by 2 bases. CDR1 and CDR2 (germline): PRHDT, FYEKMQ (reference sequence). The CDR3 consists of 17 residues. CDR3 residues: CASSSGTGQFYTDTQYF. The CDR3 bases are TGTGCCAGCAGCTCCGGGACAGGGCAATTTTACACAGATACGCAGTATTTT.

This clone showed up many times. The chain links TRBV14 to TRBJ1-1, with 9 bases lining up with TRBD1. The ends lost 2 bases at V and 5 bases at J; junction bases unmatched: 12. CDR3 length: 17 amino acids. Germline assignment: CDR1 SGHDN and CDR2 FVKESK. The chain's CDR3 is CASSQRGLTGGRTEAFF. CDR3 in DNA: TGTGCCAGCAGCCAAAGGGGATTGACAGGGGGTCGGACTGAAGCTTTCTTT.

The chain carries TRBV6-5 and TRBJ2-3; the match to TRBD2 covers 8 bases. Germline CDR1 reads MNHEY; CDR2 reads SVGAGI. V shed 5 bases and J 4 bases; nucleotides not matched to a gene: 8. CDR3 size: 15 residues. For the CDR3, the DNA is TGTGCCAGCAGTCTTACGACTAGCGCCGCAGATACGCAGTATTTT. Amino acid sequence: CASSLTTSAADTQYF.

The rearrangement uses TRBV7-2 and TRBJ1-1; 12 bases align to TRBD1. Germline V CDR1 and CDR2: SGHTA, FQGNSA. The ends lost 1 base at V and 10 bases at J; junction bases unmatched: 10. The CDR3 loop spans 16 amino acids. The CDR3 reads CASSLVVGTGGVRAFF. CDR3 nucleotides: TGTGCCAGCAGCTTAGTAGTAGGGACAGGGGGCGTTCGAGCTTTCTTT. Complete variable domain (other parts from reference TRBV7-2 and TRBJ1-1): GAGVSQSPSNKVTEKGKDVELRCDPISGHTALYWYRQSLGQGLEFLIYFQGNSAPDKSGLPSDRFSAERTGGSVSTLTIQRTQQEDSAVYLCASSLVVGTGGVRAFFGQGTRLTVV.

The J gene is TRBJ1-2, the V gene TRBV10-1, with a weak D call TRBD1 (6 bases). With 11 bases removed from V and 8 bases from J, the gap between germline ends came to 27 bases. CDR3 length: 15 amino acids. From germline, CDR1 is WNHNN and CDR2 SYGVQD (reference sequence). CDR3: CAPSRWGRGVKGYTF. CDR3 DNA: TGCGCCCCCTCCCGGTGGGGCAGGGGAGTAAAAGGCTACACCTTC.

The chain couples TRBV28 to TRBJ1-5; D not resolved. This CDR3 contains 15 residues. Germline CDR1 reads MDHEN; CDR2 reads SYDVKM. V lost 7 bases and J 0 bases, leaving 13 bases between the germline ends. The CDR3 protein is CASTSADISNQPQHF. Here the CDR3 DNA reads TGTGCCAGCACCAGTGCCGATATTAGCAATCAGCCCCAGCATTTT.

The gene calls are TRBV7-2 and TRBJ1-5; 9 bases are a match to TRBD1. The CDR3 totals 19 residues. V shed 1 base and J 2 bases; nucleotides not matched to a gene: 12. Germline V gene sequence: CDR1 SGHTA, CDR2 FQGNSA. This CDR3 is CASSLGLGTGKVGNQPQHF. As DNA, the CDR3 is TGTGCCAGCAGCTTAGGGCTTGGGACAGGGAAAGTTGGCAATCAGCCCCAGCATTTT.

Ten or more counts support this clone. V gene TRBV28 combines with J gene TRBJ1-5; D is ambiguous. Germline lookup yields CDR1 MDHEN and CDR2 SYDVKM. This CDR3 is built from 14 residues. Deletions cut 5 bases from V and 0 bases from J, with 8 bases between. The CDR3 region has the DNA TGTGCCAGCAGTAACAGCTATAGCAATCAGCCCCAGCATTTT. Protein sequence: CASSNSYSNQPQHF.

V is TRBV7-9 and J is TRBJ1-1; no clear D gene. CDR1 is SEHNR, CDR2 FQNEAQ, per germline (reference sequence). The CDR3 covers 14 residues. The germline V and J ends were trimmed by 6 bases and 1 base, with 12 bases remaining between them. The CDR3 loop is CASSRRESNTEAFF. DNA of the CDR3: TGTGCCAGCAGTAGGAGGGAGTCGAACACTGAAGCTTTCTTT.

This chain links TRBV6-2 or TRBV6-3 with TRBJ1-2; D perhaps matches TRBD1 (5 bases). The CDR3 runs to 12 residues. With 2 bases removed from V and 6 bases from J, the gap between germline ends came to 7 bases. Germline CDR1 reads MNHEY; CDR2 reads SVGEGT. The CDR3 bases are TGTGCCAGCAGTTACAAGGGGAATGGCTACACCTTC. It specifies CASSYKGNGYTF.

The CDR3 bases are TGCAGCGTTGAAGCCCTGTACAATGGCTACACCTTC. Encoded protein: CSVEALYNGYTF. The gene calls are TRBV29-1 and TRBJ1-2; no definite D call. Germline V gene data show CDR1 as SQVTM and CDR2 as ANQGSEA. Trimming stripped 1 base from V and 6 bases from J, with 9 bases between. The CDR3 extends over 12 amino acids.